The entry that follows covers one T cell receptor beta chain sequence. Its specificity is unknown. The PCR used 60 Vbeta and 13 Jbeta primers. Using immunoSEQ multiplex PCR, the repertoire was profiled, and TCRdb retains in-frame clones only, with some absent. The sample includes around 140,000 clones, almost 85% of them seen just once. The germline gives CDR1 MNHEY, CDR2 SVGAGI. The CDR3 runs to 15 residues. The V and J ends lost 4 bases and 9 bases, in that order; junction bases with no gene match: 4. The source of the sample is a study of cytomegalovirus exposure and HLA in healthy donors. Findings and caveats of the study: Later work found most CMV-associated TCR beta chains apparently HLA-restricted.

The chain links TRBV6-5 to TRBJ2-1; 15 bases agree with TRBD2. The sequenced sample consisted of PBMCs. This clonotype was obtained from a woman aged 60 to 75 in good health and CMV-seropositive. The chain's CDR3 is CASSWGLAGGGEQFF. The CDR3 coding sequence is TGTGCCAGCAGTTGGGGACTAGCGGGAGGTGGTGAGCAGTTCTTC.